This passage covers 32 T cell receptor beta chains from one sample sequenced in a study of T cell clonality in common variable immunodeficiency. General study points: Reportedly, TCR beta sequences from common variable immunodeficiency showed fewer deletions and N-nucleotide insertions.

Assay: immunoSEQ multiplex PCR; the TCRdb copy retains only in-frame clones and omits some. Altogether under 25,000 clones were found in the sample, and no singletons occur. These receptors' antigens are unknown. Sequenced sample: peripheral blood mononuclear cells. These receptors were obtained from a human donor with common variable immunodeficiency.

This clone was counted a few times. The CDR3 end lies 3 residues beyond the end of the read and is filled in from the germline J gene. The J gene is TRBJ2-1, the V gene TRBV19; no clear D. The CDR3 consists of 13 residues. V shed 5 bases and J shed 7 bases, with 12 bases lying between them. The germline CDR1 and CDR2 sequences are LNHDA and SQIVND (reference sequence). CDR3 bases read: TGTGCCAGTAGTGTCTTCCCCGCGAATGAG. This sequence encodes CASSVFPANE. The full CDR3 sequence reads CASSVFPANEQFF.

On this clone: The DNA ends 3 residues before the CDR3 does, and the rest of the CDR3 is filled in from the germline J gene. The chain recombines TRBV11-2 with TRBJ2-7; 7 nucleotides agree with TRBD2. V was pared by 5 bases and J by 1 base, with 8 bases of the junction left unmatched. CDR3 size: 15 residues. Germline CDR1 and CDR2: SGHAT and FQNNGV. The part of the CDR3 DNA that was read is TGTGCCAGCAGCGCCCTACGGGGGGAATCCTACGAG. Its protein product is CASSALRGESYE. The whole CDR3 region reads CASSALRGESYEQYF.

This clone was found a few times. The read ends 3 residues early relative to the CDR3; the germline J gene fills the gap. The rearrangement uses TRBV19 and TRBJ1-4; D gene uncertain. V was trimmed by 4 bases and J by 7 bases, leaving 10 bases between them. The CDR3 runs to 13 residues. CDR1 LNHDA and CDR2 SQIVND come from the germline V gene (reference sequence). This CDR3 reads CASSRAQGEKLFF. The CDR3 bases that were read are TGTGCCAGTAGTAGGGCCCAAGGTGAAAAA.

This clone was counted only a few times. The read ends 3 residues shy of where the CDR3 ends; the end is completed using the germline J gene. The genes are TRBV5-1 and TRBJ2-7; 8 bases map to TRBD1. The ends lost 0 bases at V and 4 bases at J; junction bases unmatched: 3. This CDR3 has 14 amino acids. CDR1 and CDR2 (germline): SGHRS, YFSETQ. The CDR3 sequence: CASSLEQGVYEQYF. The part of the CDR3 DNA that was read is TGCGCCAGCAGCTTGGAACAGGGGGTGTACGAG.

To note about this clone: The sequence runs out 3 residues before the end of the CDR3; the remainder is reconstructed from the germline J gene. V and J are TRBV30 and TRBJ1-2; 11 positions match TRBD1. Germline CDR1 is GTSNPN and CDR2 is SVGIG (reference sequence). Trimming took 4 bases from V and 1 from J; bases not matched to a gene: 14. The CDR3 runs to 18 residues. The CDR3 sequence: CAWTRGMGTGGYNYGYTF. The CDR3 DNA, read in part, is TGTGCCTGGACAAGGGGGATGGGGACAGGGGGTTATAACTATGGC.

Of note for this clone: The read ends 3 residues before the CDR3 terminus; that terminus is restored from the germline J gene. The gene calls are TRBV18 and TRBJ1-5; D is unclear. Per the germline V gene, CDR1 is KGHSH and CDR2 is LQKENI. V dropped 2 bases and J dropped 7 bases, with 9 bases sitting between them. The CDR3 loop spans 13 amino acids. The CDR3 loop reads CASSPEQKQPQHF. The DNA read from the CDR3 is TGTGCCAGCTCACCAGAACAGAAACAGCCC.

By frequency in the sample, this clone is medium-sized. The DNA ends 3 residues before the CDR3 does, and the rest of the CDR3 is filled in from the germline J gene. This sequence joins TRBV23-1 and TRBJ1-5; TRBD1 is a possible D gene (5 bases). TRBV23-1 is placed among ORFs of uncertain function. CDR3 length: 15 residues. The V and J ends lost 3 bases and 6 bases respectively, with 15 bases between them. CDR3 loop: CASSHPSRGTQPQHF. The sequenced part of the CDR3 DNA is TGCGCCAGCAGTCATCCATCGAGGGGCACTCAGCCC.

This clone was counted a few times. The read comes to an end 3 residues before the CDR3 does, leaving the germline J gene to fill in the end. This chain links TRBV19 with TRBJ1-3; TRBD1 is a possible D gene (6 bases). V lost 4 bases and J lost 1, with 11 bases in between. Germline V gives CDR1 LNHDA, CDR2 SQIVND (reference sequence). The CDR3 totals 15 residues. CDR3 DNA (partial): TGTGCCAGTAGTACCACAGGGTTATCTGGAAACACC. Translation: CASSTTGLSGNT. From start to end, the CDR3 is CASSTTGLSGNTIYF.

This clone was seen only a few times. The read halts 3 residues ahead of the CDR3 end, with the missing end drawn from the germline J gene. The chain carries TRBV7-9 and TRBJ1-5; 8 nucleotides agree with TRBD1. This CDR3 contains 15 residues. Trimming removed 5 bases from V and 4 bases from J; junction bases left unmatched: 7. The germline V gene encodes CDR1 SEHNR and CDR2 FQNEAQ (reference sequence). CDR3 bases read: TGTGCCAGCAGCCCCGACAGGGGACCTAATCAGCCC. Amino acid sequence: CASSPDRGPNQP. The entire CDR3 sequence reads CASSPDRGPNQPQHF.

Note on this clone: The read falls 3 residues short of the CDR3 end, and the missing part is taken from the germline J gene. The rearrangement joins TRBV5-6 to TRBJ2-7; D possibly corresponds to TRBD1 (5 bases). Trimming cost V 1 base and J 0 bases, with 11 bases left between them. The CDR3 runs 15 residues. From germline, CDR1 is SGHDT and CDR2 YYEEEE. This CDR3 reads CASSLIQQVSYEQYF. The CDR3 bases that were read are TGTGCCAGCAGCTTGATACAACAGGTCTCCTACGAG.

This clone was seen many times. The read halts 3 residues ahead of the CDR3 end, with the missing end drawn from the germline J gene. J is TRBJ1-5 and V is TRBV19; 9 nucleotides match TRBD1. The V gene end was trimmed by 9 bases and the J gene end by 5 bases; junction bases not matched to a gene: 14. Germline V gives CDR1 LNHDA, CDR2 SQIVND (reference sequence). The CDR3 contains 16 residues. CDR3 sequence: CASVPQKTGGYQPQHF. The CDR3 DNA, read in part, is TGTGCCAGCGTTCCACAAAAAACAGGGGGCTATCAGCCC. Together with reference TRBV19 and TRBJ1-5, the CDR3 gives the full variable domain: DGGITQSPKYLFRKEGQNVTLSCEQNLNHDAMYWYRQDPGQGLRLIYYSQIVNDFQKGDIAEGYSVSREKKESFPLTVTSAQKNPTAFYLCASVPQKTGGYQPQHFGDGTRLSIL.

This clone turned up a few times. The CDR3 end falls 3 residues outside the read, so it is completed with the germline J gene. The chain uses TRBV7-2 and TRBJ2-7, with TRBD2 identical over 8 bases. Germline V gives CDR1 SGHTA, CDR2 FQGNSA. The CDR3 covers 16 residues. J gave up 4 bases and V 0 bases, and 8 bases lay outside the gene matches. The sequenced part of the CDR3 DNA is TGTGCCAGCAGCTTAGCTGTTTCCGGGAGGGGGTACGAG. The encoded protein is CASSLAVSGRGYE. The full CDR3 sequence reads CASSLAVSGRGYEQYF.

This clone was counted many times. The CDR3 goes on 3 residues after the read ends, and that part is filled in from the germline J gene. V usage is TRBV5-1 and J usage is TRBJ2-7; 8 bases align to TRBD2. From germline, CDR1 is SGHRS and CDR2 YFSETQ. Trimming cost V 5 bases and J 5 bases; bases outside gene matches: 12. This CDR3 is built from 15 residues. CDR3 amino acids: CASRPGQREFHEQYF. The covered CDR3 bases are TGCGCCAGCAGGCCCGGTCAGCGGGAGTTCCACGAG.

Of note for this clone: The read terminates 3 residues before the CDR3 end, so the remaining end is supplied by the germline J gene. The chain has TRBV29-1 and TRBJ2-7; TRBD2 matches 8 bases. V lost 8 bases to trimming and J lost 0 bases; unmatched junction nucleotides: 6. Per germline, CDR1 SQVTM and CDR2 ANQGSEA. This CDR3 has 13 residues. The CDR3 DNA, read in part, is TGCAGCATACGACTAGCGTCCTCCTACGAG. This encodes CSIRLASSYE. The entire CDR3 protein reads CSIRLASSYEQYF.

As to this clone: The read halts 3 residues ahead of the CDR3 end, with the missing end drawn from the germline J gene. The rearrangement links TRBV7-9 to TRBJ1-1, with D tentatively TRBD1 (5 bases). The CDR3 spans 14 residues. Trimming cost V 4 bases and J 7 bases, with 16 bases left between them. Germline V CDR1 and CDR2: SEHNR, FQNEAQ (reference sequence). The DNA read from the CDR3 is TGTGCCAGCAGCTATCAAGGTTTTGACAGTGAA. It specifies CASSYQGFDSE. The complete CDR3 protein is CASSYQGFDSEAFF.

This clone occurred a few times. The read is 3 residues too short to cover the CDR3 end, so that end is filled in from the germline J gene. The V call is TRBV4-2, the J call TRBJ2-5; 7 positions match TRBD1. J gave up 3 bases and V 3 bases, and 10 bases lay outside the gene matches. The CDR3 spans 16 residues. The germline V gene encodes CDR1 LGHNA and CDR2 YNFKEQ. Here the CDR3 reads CASSQGGQAGEETQYF. The CDR3 DNA, read in part, is TGTGCCAGCAGCCAGGGTGGACAGGCAGGGGAAGAGACC.

This clone showed up just a few times. Coverage ceases 3 residues before the CDR3 finishes, and the germline J gene fills in the end. The chain combines TRBV5-1 with TRBJ2-5; tentative D call: TRBD2 (6 bases). The CDR3 is made up of 14 amino acids. Germline V CDR1 and CDR2: SGHRS, YFSETQ. V shed 4 bases and J shed 5 bases, with 15 bases lying between them. The CDR3 sequence: CASSEGFGGETQYF. Partial CDR3 DNA: TGCGCCAGCAGCGAAGGGTTTGGGGGGGAGACC.

This clone was counted ten times or more. With the read ending 3 residues before the CDR3 end, the germline J gene is used to fill in that end. This chain joins TRBV30 and TRBJ1-1; weak D call: TRBD1 (5 bases). The CDR3 covers 12 residues. V was cut by 2 bases and J by 6 bases, with 10 bases left in between. Germline assignment: CDR1 GTSNPN and CDR2 SVGIG (reference sequence). The DNA read from the CDR3 is TGTGCCTGGAGTCTCAGGGTTCCTGAA. Amino acids: CAWSLRVPE. In full, the CDR3 is CAWSLRVPEAFF.

To note about this clone: Read sequence stops 3 residues before the CDR3 end, and the germline J gene provides the missing end. The J gene is TRBJ2-7, the V gene TRBV2, with D perhaps matching TRBD1 (6 bases). CDR1 and CDR2 (germline): SNHLY, FYNNEI. V was trimmed by 8 bases and J by 4 bases, leaving 15 bases between them. The CDR3 sequence is 13 residues long. The CDR3 DNA, read in part, is TGTGCCAGCCTCAGGGGTGGTGGATACGAG. Protein sequence: CASLRGGGYE. The entire CDR3 protein is CASLRGGGYEQYF. Drawing the rest from reference TRBV2 and TRBJ2-7, the complete variable domain is EPEVTQTPSHQVTQMGQEVILRCVPISNHLYFYWYRQILGQKVEFLVSFYNNEISEKSEIFDDQFSVERPDGSNFTLKIRSTKLEDSAMYFCASLRGGGYEQYFGPGTRLTVT.

About this clone: With the read ending 3 residues before the CDR3 end, the germline J gene is used to fill in that end. The J gene is TRBJ1-2, the V gene TRBV18; D uncertain. The V end was cut by 2 bases, the J end by 2 bases, with 9 bases between. CDR1 is KGHSH, CDR2 LQKENI, per germline. This CDR3 is built from 14 residues. The CDR3 bases that were read are TGTGCCAGCTCACCATCCACAGAGAACTATGGC. Encoded protein: CASSPSTENYG. The whole CDR3 region reads CASSPSTENYGYTF.

This clone has at least ten counts. From the germline J gene comes the end of the CDR3, since the read stops 3 residues before it. The chain combines TRBV5-6 with TRBJ2-1; D is perhaps TRBD2 (5 bases). The V end was cut by 5 bases, the J end by 1 base, with 10 bases between. This CDR3 spans 14 amino acids. Germline V gene data show CDR1 as SGHDT and CDR2 as YYEEEE. The covered CDR3 bases are TGTGCCAGCAGACGGGGTAGGTCCTACAATGAG. It is translated as CASRRGRSYNE. The whole CDR3 sequence is CASRRGRSYNEQFF.

Notes on this clone: Coverage ceases 3 residues before the CDR3 finishes, and the germline J gene fills in the end. The gene calls are TRBV5-1 and TRBJ2-7; D is possibly TRBD1 (6 bases). This CDR3 is 14 amino acids long. Trimming cost V 1 base and J 0 bases, with 8 bases left between them. In germline, CDR1 is SGHRS, CDR2 YFSETQ. CDR3 region: CASSLRTVSYEQYF. The CDR3 bases that were read are TGCGCCAGCAGCTTGAGGACAGTCTCCTACGAG.

This clone turned up a few times. Read data end 3 residues before the CDR3 end; the end is taken from the germline J gene. The chain uses TRBV19 and TRBJ2-1, with TRBD1 as a possible D gene (6 bases). V lost 4 bases, J lost 4 bases, and 11 bases lay in between. There are 14 residues in the CDR3. Germline V lookup: CDR1 LNHDA, CDR2 SQIVND (reference sequence). The CDR3 spells CASSTQGAYNEQFF. Partial CDR3 DNA: TGTGCCAGTAGTACACAGGGTGCGTACAATGAG.

The table lists this clone with a few counts. The CDR3 end lies 3 residues beyond the end of the read and is filled in from the germline J gene. The V call is TRBV5-1, the J call TRBJ1-2; the match to TRBD1 covers 10 bases. CDR3 length: 13 residues. Germline loops: CDR1 SGHRS, CDR2 YFSETQ. The CDR3 here is CASSHGTGEGYTF. Incomplete CDR3 DNA: TGCGCCAGCAGCCATGGGACAGGGGAAGGC.

Note on this clone: With the read ending 3 residues before the CDR3 end, the germline J gene is used to fill in that end. The chain has TRBV7-2 and TRBJ1-3; D uncertain. Germline V lookup: CDR1 SGHTA, CDR2 FQGNSA. Between the trimmed V and J ends, which lost 0 bases and 4 bases, there was a span of 13 bases. The CDR3 spans 16 residues. CDR3 DNA (partial): TGTGCCAGCAGCTTAGCGTTGGGCGGGCTCGGAAACACC. This sequence encodes CASSLALGGLGNT. The full CDR3 protein is CASSLALGGLGNTIYF.

The sequenced CDR3 bases are TGTGCCAGCTCACCACATTCCATCGGGGAG. It specifies CASSPHSIGE. The whole CDR3 reads CASSPHSIGELFF. V gene TRBV18 combines with J gene TRBJ2-2; no clear D gene. The DNA ends 3 residues before the CDR3 does, and the rest of the CDR3 is filled in from the germline J gene. V was clipped by 1 base and J by 7 bases, with 7 bases between them. The length of the CDR3 is 13 residues. Germline values: CDR1 KGHSH, CDR2 LQKENI.

In regard to this clone: The junction shows a germline mismatch at one end, possibly a read error. The CDR3 is cut off 3 residues early in the read; its end comes from the germline J gene. V usage is TRBV20-1 and J usage is TRBJ2-1, with D possibly being TRBD2 (6 bases). Germline V CDR1 and CDR2: DFQATT, SNEGSKA (reference sequence). The CDR3 is 13 amino acids. Partial CDR3 DNA: TGCAGTGCGAGAGAGTGGCTAGCGAATGAG. Translation gives CSAREWLANE. The whole CDR3 sequence reads CSAREWLANEQFF.

This clone was counted only a few times. The read is 3 residues too short to cover the CDR3 end, so that end is filled in from the germline J gene. The chain carries TRBV18 and TRBJ2-7; 10 nucleotides align to TRBD1. Looked up from germline, CDR1 is KGHSH and CDR2 is LQKENI. CDR3 size: 13 residues. V trimming: 4 bases; J trimming: 5 bases; junction bases outside the gene matches: 2. CDR3: CASSRQGADEQYF. The covered CDR3 bases are TGTGCCAGCTCACGACAGGGGGCCGACGAG.

This clone showed up many times. The DNA ends 3 residues before the CDR3 does, and the rest of the CDR3 is filled in from the germline J gene. This sequence joins TRBV20-1 and TRBJ1-2, with 11 positions matching TRBD1. V dropped 4 bases and J dropped 4; count of bases not matched to a gene: 8. Germline CDR1 DFQATT, CDR2 SNEGSKA (reference sequence). CDR3 size: 15 residues. The CDR3 protein is CSAMDRGRSVYGYTF. The covered CDR3 bases are TGCAGTGCTATGGACAGGGGGCGATCAGTCTATGGC.

In its sample, this clone was seen many times. The read ends 3 residues early relative to the CDR3; the germline J gene fills the gap. This chain uses TRBV7-2 with TRBJ2-3, with 7 bases matching TRBD2. Unmatched junction bases numbered 3, after V lost 3 bases and J lost 0 bases. CDR1 is SGHTA, CDR2 FQGNSA, per germline. The CDR3 runs 15 residues. CDR3 in amino acids: CASSFLGLSTDTQYF. The sequenced CDR3 bases are TGTGCCAGCAGCTTTTTGGGACTAAGCACAGATACG.

Ten or more counts support this clone. The CDR3 end is not reached by the read, which stops 3 residues before it; the germline J gene fills it in. The chain carries TRBV5-4 and TRBJ2-2, with 8 bases identical to TRBD1. The CDR3 contains 15 residues. Germline V gene sequence: CDR1 SGHNT, CDR2 YYREEE (reference sequence). Trimming at V came to 7 bases and at J to 2 bases, leaving 7 bases not matched to a gene. CDR3 DNA (partial): TGTGCCAGCCCCCCAGGGGGCGACAACACCGGGGAG. Its translation: CASPPGGDNTGE. The whole CDR3 protein is CASPPGGDNTGELFF.

This clone was counted ten times or more. Read data end 3 residues before the CDR3 end; the end is taken from the germline J gene. The V call is TRBV7-2, the J call TRBJ2-7; TRBD2 matches at 8 bases. CDR1 is SGHTA and CDR2 is FQGNSA in the germline V gene. The CDR3 covers 14 residues. V trimming: 3 bases; J trimming: 3 bases; junction bases outside the gene matches: 4. Incomplete CDR3 DNA: TGTGCCAGCAGCTTTAGCGGGATTGGCTACGAG. This translates into CASSFSGIGYE. In full, the CDR3 is CASSFSGIGYEQYF. The full variable domain, in which reference TRBV7-2 and TRBJ2-7 provide the parts outside the CDR3, is GAGVSQSPSNKVTEKGKDVELRCDPISGHTALYWYRQSLGQGLEFLIYFQGNSAPDKSGLPSDRFSAERTGGSVSTLTIQRTQQEDSAVYLCASSFSGIGYEQYFGPGTRLTVT.